The clone carrying this T cell receptor beta chain was seen a handful of times. The antigen remains unidentified. The data stem from a study of beta chain features in type 1 diabetes. Whole-study results and caveats: Among all four CD4+ subsets, Type 1 diabetes patients had TCRB CDR3s that were moderately but significantly shorter.

CD45RO/CCR7/CD25/CD127/CD95/CD27 separated CD4+ naive, central memory, regulatory and stem cell-like memory cells by sorting. Reverse transcribing all isolated RNA meant expressed TCRB transcripts were sequenced. Profiled with immunoSEQ multiplex PCR; TCRdb holds only in-frame clones, not every one. The repertoire has approximately 600,000 clones, roughly an eighth of them found once; the top ten carry roughly 0.12%. Germline V CDR1 and CDR2: GTSNPN, SVGIG (reference sequence). Deletions cut 3 bases from V and 2 bases from J, with 14 bases between. The length of the CDR3 is 15 residues. Material for sequencing was naive CD4+ T cells from blood. The chain employs TRBV30 and TRBJ2-1, with D perhaps TRBD1 or TRBD2 (5 bases each). This receptor was taken from a man aged 30 to 39 with type 1 diabetes. CDR3 sequence reads: CAWSPQEGTYNEQFF. The CDR3 nucleotides read TGTGCCTGGAGCCCCCAAGAGGGGACCTACAATGAGCAGTTCTTC.